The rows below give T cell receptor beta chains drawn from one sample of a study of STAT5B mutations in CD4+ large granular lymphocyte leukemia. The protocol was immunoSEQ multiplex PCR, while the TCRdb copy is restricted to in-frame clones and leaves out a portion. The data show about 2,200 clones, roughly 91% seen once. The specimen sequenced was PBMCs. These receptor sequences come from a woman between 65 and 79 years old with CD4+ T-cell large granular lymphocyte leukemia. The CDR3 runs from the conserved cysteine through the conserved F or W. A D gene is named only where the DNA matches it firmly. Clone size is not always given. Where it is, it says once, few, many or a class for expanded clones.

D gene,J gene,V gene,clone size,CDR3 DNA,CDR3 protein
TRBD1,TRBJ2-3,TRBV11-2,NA,TGTGCCAGCAGCCCGACAGGGCGATCTAGCACAGATACGCAGTATTTT,CASSPTGRSSTDTQYF
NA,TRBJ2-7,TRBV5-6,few,TGTGCCAGCAGCTTAGCTGGACGGGCCTACGAGCAGTACTTC,CASSLAGRAYEQYF
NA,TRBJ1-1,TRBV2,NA,TGTGCCAGCACCCAATCAAACACTGAAGCTTTCTTT,CASTQSNTEAFF
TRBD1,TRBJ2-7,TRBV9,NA,TGTGCCAGCAGCGCAGGTCCCGGGACAGTCTTCTACGAGCAGTACTTC,CASSAGPGTVFYEQYF
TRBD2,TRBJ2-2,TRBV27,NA,TGTGCCAGCAGTTTATGGTTGGGAGGGACTTTGGGCGGGGAGCTGTTTTTT,CASSLWLGGTLGGELFF
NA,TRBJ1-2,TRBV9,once,TGTGCCAGCAGCGTAGGGCAGGAAAACTATGGCTACACCTTC,CASSVGQENYGYTF
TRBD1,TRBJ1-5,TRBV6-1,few,TGTGCCAGCATTGACAGGGCTGCGCAGCCCCAGCATTTT,CASIDRAAQPQHF
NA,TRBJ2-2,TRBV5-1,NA,TGCGCCAGCAGCGGACTAACGGGCACCGGGGAGCTGTTTTTT,CASSGLTGTGELFF
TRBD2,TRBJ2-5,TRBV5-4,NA,TGTGCCAGCAGCTTGGGGGGAGCGGGGGAAGAGACCCAGTACTTC,CASSLGGAGEETQYF
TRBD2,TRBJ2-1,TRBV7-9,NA,TGTGCCAGCAGCTTAGTGCCCTTAGCGGGGGGTAGGAATGAGCAGTTCTTC,CASSLVPLAGGRNEQFF
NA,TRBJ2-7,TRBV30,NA,TGTGCCTGCAGTGGGGGCTACGAGCAGTACTTC,CACSGGYEQYF
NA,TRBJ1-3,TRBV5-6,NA,TGTGCCAGCAGCGCGAGACCTGGAAACACCATATATTTT,CASSARPGNTIYF
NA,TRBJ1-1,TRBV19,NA,TGTGCCAGTAGTGTTAGCGGCACTGAAGCTTTCTTT,CASSVSGTEAFF
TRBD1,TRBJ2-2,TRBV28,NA,TGTGCCAGCAGCCGAGGGGGCTCTGGAACCGGGGAGCTGTTTTTT,CASSRGGSGTGELFF
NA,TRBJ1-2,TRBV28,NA,TGTGCCAGCAGTGTGGCCCAGGGGAACTATGGCTACACCTTC,CASSVAQGNYGYTF
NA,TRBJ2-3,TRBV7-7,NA,TGTGCTAGCAGCTTAGGTCAGCCCGGGGATACGCAGTATTTT,CASSLGQPGDTQYF
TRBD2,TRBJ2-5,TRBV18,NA,TGTGCCAGCTCAACCCCACTAGCGGGGGGTAGCGAGACCCAGTACTTC,CASSTPLAGGSETQYF
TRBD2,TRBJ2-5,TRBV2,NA,TGTGCCAGCAGTGCCAGCGGGGGGCCGGAGACCCAGTACTTC,CASSASGGPETQYF
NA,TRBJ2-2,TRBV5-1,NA,TGCGCCAGCAGCGGGGACAACACCGGGGAGCTGTTTTTT,CASSGDNTGELFF
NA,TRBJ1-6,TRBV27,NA,TGTGCCAGCAGTTTTCAGAGCTCCTATAATTCACCCCTCCACTTT,CASSFQSSYNSPLHF
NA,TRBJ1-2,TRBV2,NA,TGTGCCAGCAGTGCAGGGAACTATGGCTACACCTTC,CASSAGNYGYTF
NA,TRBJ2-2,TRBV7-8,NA,TGTGCCAGCAGCTTGGGTGGGATTACAGCCACCGGGGAGCTGTTTTTT,CASSLGGITATGELFF
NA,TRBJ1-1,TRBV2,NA,TGTGCCAGCAGTGAAGGCAGAAGGGGTGAGGCTTTCTTT,CASSEGRRGEAFF
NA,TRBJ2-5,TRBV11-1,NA,TGTGCCAGCAGCTTAACGGGGCGTGAGACCCAGTACTTC,CASSLTGRETQYF
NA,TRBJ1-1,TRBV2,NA,TGTGCCAGCAGTGAAGAGGCGAATTCCAGTGAAGCTTTCTTT,CASSEEANSSEAFF
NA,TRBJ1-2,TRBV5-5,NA,TGTGCCAGCAGCTTGGCGACAGGCATCCGTGTCTATGGCTACACCTTC,CASSLATGIRVYGYTF
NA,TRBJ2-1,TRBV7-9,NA,TGTGCCAGTGGCAGGCTCGTAAACAATGAGCAGTTCTTC,CASGRLVNNEQFF
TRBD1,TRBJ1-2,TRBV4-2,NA,TGTGCCAGCAGCCAAGATTTGGGGACAGGGGCTCGCTACACCTTC,CASSQDLGTGARYTF
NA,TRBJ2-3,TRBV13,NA,TGTGCCAGCAGTTTAGGGGGGGTTGGGGATACGCAGTATTTT,CASSLGGVGDTQYF
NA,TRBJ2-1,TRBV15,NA,TGTGCCACCAGCAGAGAACAAGTAATAAAGTGGAATGAGCAGTTCTTC,CATSREQVIKWNEQFF
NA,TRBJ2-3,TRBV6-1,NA,TGTGCCAGCAGTTTAGGGGGGGTTGGGGATACGCAGTATTTT,CASSLGGVGDTQYF